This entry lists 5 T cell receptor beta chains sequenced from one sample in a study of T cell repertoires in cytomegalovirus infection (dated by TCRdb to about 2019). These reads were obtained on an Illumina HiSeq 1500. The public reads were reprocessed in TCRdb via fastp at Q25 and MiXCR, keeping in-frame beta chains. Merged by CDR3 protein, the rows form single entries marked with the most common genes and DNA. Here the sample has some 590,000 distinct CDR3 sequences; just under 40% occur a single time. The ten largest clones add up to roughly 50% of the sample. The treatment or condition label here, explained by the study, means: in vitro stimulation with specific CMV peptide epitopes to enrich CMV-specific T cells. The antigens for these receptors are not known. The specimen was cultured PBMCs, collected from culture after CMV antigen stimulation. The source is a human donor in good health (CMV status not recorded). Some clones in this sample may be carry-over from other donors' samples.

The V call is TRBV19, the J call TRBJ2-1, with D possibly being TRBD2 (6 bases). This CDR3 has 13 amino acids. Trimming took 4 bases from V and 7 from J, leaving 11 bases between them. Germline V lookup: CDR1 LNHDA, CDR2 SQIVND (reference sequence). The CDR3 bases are TGTGCCAGTAGTAGGGGTCGGGGGAATGAGCAGTTCTTC. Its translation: CASSRGRGNEQFF.

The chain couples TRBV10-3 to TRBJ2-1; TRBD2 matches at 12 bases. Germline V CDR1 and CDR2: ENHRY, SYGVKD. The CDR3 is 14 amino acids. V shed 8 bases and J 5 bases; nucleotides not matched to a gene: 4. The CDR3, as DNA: TGTGCCATCCAAGGACTAGCGGGGAACAATGAGCAGTTCTTC. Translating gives CAIQGLAGNNEQFF.

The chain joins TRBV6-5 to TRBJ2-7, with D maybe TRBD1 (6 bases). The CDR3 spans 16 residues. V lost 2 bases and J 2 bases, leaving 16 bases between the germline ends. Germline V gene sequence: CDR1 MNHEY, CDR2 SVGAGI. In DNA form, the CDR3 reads TGTGCCAGCAGTTACGTCGGGGACACCAGCCCCTACGAGCAGTACTTC. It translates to CASSYVGDTSPYEQYF.

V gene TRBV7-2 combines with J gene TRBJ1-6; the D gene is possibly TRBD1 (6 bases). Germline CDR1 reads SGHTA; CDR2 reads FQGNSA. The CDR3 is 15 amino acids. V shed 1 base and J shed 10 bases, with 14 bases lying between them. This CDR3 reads CASSLEYRVNSPLHF. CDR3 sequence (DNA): TGTGCCAGCAGCTTAGAATACAGGGTAAACTCACCCCTCCACTTT.

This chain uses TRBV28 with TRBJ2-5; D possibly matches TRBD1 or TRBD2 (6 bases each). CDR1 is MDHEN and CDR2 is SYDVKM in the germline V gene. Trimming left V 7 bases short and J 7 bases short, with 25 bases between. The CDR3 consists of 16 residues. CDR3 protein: CASNLWRGAGSGTQYF. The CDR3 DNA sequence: TGTGCCAGCAACCTATGGAGGGGGGCCGGCTCAGGGACCCAGTACTTC.